The 20 T cell receptor beta chains below were found in one sample sequenced in a study of cytomegalovirus exposure and HLA in healthy donors (dated by TCRdb to 2017 to 2019). The method was the immunoSEQ multiplex PCR assay. A mixture of 60 forward primers for TCR Vbeta segments and 13 reverse primers for TCR Jbeta segments was used in the multiplex PCR. Here the immuneACCESS table is served through TCRdb, limited to in-frame sequences with V and J called. Missing clones are a known gap in these copies; in checked studies unresolved V genes cover under half, and the rest lacks a known reason. Present in this sample are roughly 100,000 clones, approximately 83% of which were seen just once. Of the sample, 5% to 6.5% is held by the ten largest clones. Material for sequencing was PBMCs. The receptors were gathered from a man aged 18-30 years in good health and CMV-seronegative.

The chain is built from TRBV12-5 and TRBJ1-2; D gene ambiguous. The CDR3 spans 13 residues. Germline assignment: CDR1 LGHNT and CDR2 FRNRAP. V shed 2 bases and J shed 4 bases, with 8 bases lying between them. The CDR3 here is CASGLKGAYGYTF. CDR3 DNA: TGTGCTAGTGGTTTGAAGGGAGCCTATGGCTACACCTTC.

The V and J genes are TRBV9 and TRBJ1-2, with 7 bases fitting TRBD1. The CDR3 sequence is 16 residues long. The germline V gene has CDR1 SGDLS and CDR2 YYNGEE. V lost 3 bases, J lost 1 base, and 9 bases stayed unmatched. CDR3 amino acids: CASSETRDSVNYGYTF. The CDR3 region has the DNA TGTGCCAGCAGCGAAACCCGGGACAGTGTTAACTATGGCTACACCTTC.

The chain is built from TRBV9 and TRBJ2-1, with a possible D match to TRBD2 (5 bases). There are 12 residues in the CDR3. Germline V CDR1 and CDR2: SGDLS, YYNGEE. The V end was cut by 0 bases, the J end by 7 bases, with 5 bases between. CDR3: CASSVGTNEQFF. The CDR3 bases are TGTGCCAGCAGCGTAGGGACTAATGAGCAGTTCTTC.

V gene TRBV6-5 combines with J gene TRBJ1-2, with 9 bases fitting TRBD1. This CDR3 is built from 15 residues. Germline CDR1 MNHEY, CDR2 SVGAGI. Losses at the gene ends were 5 bases for V and 4 bases for J; bases not matched to a gene: 8. In DNA form, the CDR3 reads TGTGCCAGCAGTCCCGACAGGGGGGTGACCTATGGCTACACCTTC. This sequence encodes CASSPDRGVTYGYTF.

The chain has TRBV4-1 and TRBJ1-2, with 9 bases aligning to TRBD1. J gave up 2 bases and V 5 bases, and 3 bases lay outside the gene matches. This CDR3 comprises 14 residues. From germline, CDR1 is MGHRA and CDR2 YSYEKL. The CDR3 sequence is CASSITGGNYGYTF. CDR3 DNA sequence: TGCGCCAGCAGCATTACAGGGGGCAACTATGGCTACACCTTC.

The chain employs TRBV5-1 and TRBJ2-4, with 7 bases matching TRBD1. With 0 bases clipped from V and 7 bases from J, the junction kept 1 base outside the gene matches. The CDR3 spans 13 residues. Germline loops: CDR1 SGHRS, CDR2 YFSETQ. This CDR3 reads CASSLEQGNIQYF. In DNA form, the CDR3 reads TGCGCCAGCAGCTTGGAACAGGGGAACATTCAGTACTTC.

This chain connects TRBV7-6 to TRBJ1-1; possibly TRBD1 for D (5 bases). Germline V gene data show CDR1 as SGHVS and CDR2 as FNYEAQ. CDR3 length: 15 residues. Trimming took off 4 bases at V and 0 bases at J, with 12 bases between the two ends. The CDR3 spells CASSSSPGLNTEAFF. The CDR3 DNA sequence: TGTGCCAGCAGCTCCTCCCCAGGGTTGAACACTGAAGCTTTCTTT.

The chain links TRBV5-8 to TRBJ2-7; D unresolved. Deletions cut 1 base from V and 5 bases from J, with 13 bases between. Germline V gene sequence: CDR1 SGHTS, CDR2 YDEGEE. This CDR3 spans 14 amino acids. The CDR3 DNA reads as TGTGCCAGCAGCTTGTCTTTTAGCTCGGACGAGCAGTACTTC. Its translation: CASSLSFSSDEQYF.

The chain joins TRBV10-3 to TRBJ1-1; weak D call: TRBD1 (5 bases). Trimming pared 7 bases from V and 5 bases from J, leaving 17 bases between. Germline V gives CDR1 ENHRY, CDR2 SYGVKD. The CDR3 contains 14 residues. The CDR3 region is CAIKEGVEGTEAFF. The CDR3 DNA follows: TGTGCCATCAAAGAGGGAGTGGAGGGGACTGAAGCTTTCTTT.

The chain combines TRBV28 with TRBJ2-7, with TRBD1 as a possible D gene (5 bases). With 4 bases removed from V and 3 bases from J, the gap between germline ends came to 16 bases. The CDR3 sequence is 15 residues long. CDR1 and CDR2 (germline): MDHEN, SYDVKM. The CDR3 DNA is TGTGCCAGCAGTTCGCGAACAGGTCTGAACTACGAGCAGTACTTC. Translation: CASSSRTGLNYEQYF.

The chain is built from TRBV6-6 and TRBJ2-2; D is perhaps TRBD2 (6 bases). The CDR3 has 15 amino acids. Trimming removed 4 bases from V and 5 bases from J, with 14 bases in between. CDR1 and CDR2 from the germline V gene are MNHNY and SVGAGI (reference sequence). The CDR3 here is CASSWVGGGTGELFF. CDR3 nucleotide sequence: TGTGCCAGCAGTTGGGTGGGAGGCGGTACCGGGGAGCTGTTTTTT.

This rearrangement joins TRBV28 to TRBJ2-7, with TRBD1 identical over 8 bases. V was clipped by 7 bases and J by 7 bases; unmatched bases: 12. The CDR3 consists of 14 residues. Germline-derived CDR1 and CDR2 are MDHEN and SYDVKM. This CDR3 reads CASKPGQATGEQYF. CDR3 nucleotide sequence: TGTGCCAGCAAACCGGGACAGGCGACCGGGGAGCAGTACTTC. Looking up the rest from reference TRBV28 and TRBJ2-7 gives the full variable domain: DVKVTQSSRYLVKRTGEKVFLECVQDMDHENMFWYRQDPGLGLRLIYFSYDVKMKEKGDIPEGYSVSREKKERFSLILESASTNQTSMYLCASKPGQATGEQYFGPGTRLTVT.

The V call is TRBV27, the J call TRBJ2-7, with TRBD1 identical over 10 bases. CDR1 is MNHEY and CDR2 is SMNVEV in the germline V gene (reference sequence). V trimming: 5 bases; J trimming: 3 bases; junction bases outside the gene matches: 7. The CDR3 is made up of 15 amino acids. Here the CDR3 DNA reads TGTGCCAGCAGTACCTATAGGGACAGGGGCTACGAGCAGTACTTC. Amino acid sequence: CASSTYRDRGYEQYF.

The rearrangement joins TRBV10-3 to TRBJ2-1; 8 nucleotides line up with TRBD2. The CDR3 runs to 14 residues. Trimming at V came to 7 bases and at J to 8 bases, leaving 10 bases not matched to a gene. Per germline, CDR1 ENHRY and CDR2 SYGVKD. Here the CDR3 DNA reads TGTGCCATCATAGGGGAGGCTAGCGGGCATGAGCAGTTCTTC. It yields the protein CAIIGEASGHEQFF.

The chain is built from TRBV6-5 and TRBJ1-1; 8 bases fit TRBD1. CDR1 MNHEY and CDR2 SVGAGI come from the germline V gene. The CDR3 has 13 residues. The junction had 2 bases not matched to a gene; V was cut back by 5 bases and J by 3 bases. Here the CDR3 reads CASSLQGDTEAFF. The CDR3 nucleotides are TGTGCCAGCAGTCTACAGGGGGACACTGAAGCTTTCTTT.

V is TRBV6-5 and J is TRBJ2-2, with D maybe TRBD1 (6 bases). The length of the CDR3 is 14 residues. Germline V lookup: CDR1 MNHEY, CDR2 SVGAGI. Between the trimmed V and J ends, which lost 6 bases and 6 bases, there was a span of 14 bases. In DNA form, the CDR3 reads TGTGCCAGCAGATTGGACAGTGGAGCCGGGGAGCTGTTTTTT. Residues: CASRLDSGAGELFF.

J is TRBJ2-3 and V is TRBV19; the D gene is possibly TRBD2 (6 bases). The ends were cut back, 1 base at V and 11 bases at J, with 13 bases in the middle. The CDR3 is made up of 13 amino acids. CDR1 LNHDA and CDR2 SQIVND come from the germline V gene (reference sequence). The CDR3: CASSIGGGREQYF. The CDR3 DNA reads TGTGCCAGTAGTATAGGGGGAGGCAGGGAGCAGTATTTT.

J is TRBJ1-1 and V is TRBV5-1; D gene ambiguous. V lost 4 bases and J lost 4, with 14 bases in between. Germline CDR1 and CDR2: SGHRS and YFSETQ. The CDR3 is 14 residues long. The CDR3 nucleotides read TGCGCCAGCAGCCCTACGGGTGTCACCACTGAAGCTTTCTTT. This sequence encodes CASSPTGVTTEAFF.

This clone was counted a few times. The chain joins TRBV7-2 to TRBJ1-5; 9 bases line up with TRBD1. V was clipped by 5 bases and J by 7 bases; unmatched bases: 9. The CDR3 extends over 15 amino acids. In germline, CDR1 is SGHTA, CDR2 FQGNSA. The CDR3: CASSPRTGVQQPQHF. CDR3 bases: TGTGCCAGCAGCCCCCGGACAGGGGTCCAGCAGCCCCAGCATTTT.

This clone was counted a few times. CDR3 sequence: CASSQDTGGWGYTF. The CDR3 DNA follows: TGCGCCAGCAGCCAAGATACGGGGGGATGGGGCTACACCTTC. The chain employs TRBV4-3 and TRBJ1-2; TRBD1 might be the D (5 bases). Trimming took 0 bases from V and 8 from J, leaving 13 bases between them. CDR1 and CDR2 from the germline V gene are LGHNA and YSLEER. The CDR3 extends over 14 amino acids.